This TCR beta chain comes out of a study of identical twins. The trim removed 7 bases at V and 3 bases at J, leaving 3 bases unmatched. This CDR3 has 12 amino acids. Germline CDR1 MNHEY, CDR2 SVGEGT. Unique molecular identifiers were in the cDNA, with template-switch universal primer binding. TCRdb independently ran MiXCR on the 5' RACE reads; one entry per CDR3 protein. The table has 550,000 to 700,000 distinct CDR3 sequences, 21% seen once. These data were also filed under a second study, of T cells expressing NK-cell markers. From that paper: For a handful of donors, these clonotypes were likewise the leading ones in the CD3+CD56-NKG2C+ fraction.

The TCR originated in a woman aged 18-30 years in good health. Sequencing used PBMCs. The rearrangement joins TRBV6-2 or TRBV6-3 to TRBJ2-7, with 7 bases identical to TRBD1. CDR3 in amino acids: CASTDRDYEQYF. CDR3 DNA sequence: TGTGCCAGCACCGACAGGGACTACGAGCAGTACTTC.